This T cell receptor (beta chain) was observed in a study of human T cells and chemical hapten exposure. This clonotype was seen ten or more times. The antigen remains unidentified. Study results and caveats: The number of TCRs over 1 in 1000 frequency stayed unchanged after DPC.

V lost 7 bases and J 0 bases, leaving 4 bases between the germline ends. This CDR3 region has 12 residues. CDR1 and CDR2 from the germline V gene are MNHEY and SVGEGT. TCRdb independently ran MiXCR on the RACE reads; one entry per CDR3 protein. The data show under 450,000 distinct CDR3 sequences, roughly 6.3% seen once. The time point is: patch test 2, 6 weeks after DPC sensitization. The treatment was: therapeutic diphenylcyclopropenone sensitization with weekly scalp DPC. The source of this sequence is a woman under 30 with alopecia areata. Some clones in this sample may be carry-over from other donors' samples. The material was whole blood, obtained in connection with sensitization to the hapten diphenylcyclopropenone (DPC). The chain couples TRBV6-2 or TRBV6-3 to TRBJ2-1; D is undetermined. The CDR3 spells CASTSSYNEQFF. CDR3 DNA sequence: TGTGCCAGCACTAGCTCCTACAATGAGCAGTTCTTC.